Detailed here is one TCR beta chain. This receptor's antigen is unknown. Base qualities are not provided; no much larger clone lies one nucleotide away. The entry originates in a study of cytomegalovirus exposure and HLA in healthy donors (dated by TCRdb to about 2017). Some background on the complete study: According to an earlier analysis of a few hundred of the donors, roughly 180 million T cells yielded some 110 million unique TCR beta sequences and about 300 Gb of sequence data. The aim of the study was to test whether cataloging public T cell receptors could identify signatures of past pathogen exposure. The T cell repertoires of under 700 subjects were profiled by immunosequencing and related to cytomegalovirus serostatus. An early release covering approximately 600 HLA-typed donors comprised about 300 gigabases of sequencing data and 65 million to 100 million unique TCR sequences. Of the roughly 390 genotyped donors, 65% to 90% were placed in the genetic ancestry cluster associated with self-reported Caucasian donors. On average, about 200,000 unique TCR beta nucleotide sequences were sequenced per donor among roughly 430 genotyped donors of the cohort, with 15% to 20% of those sequences being non-productive. A later analysis re-analyzed previously published TCR beta repertoires from approximately 700 donors and added high-resolution HLA genotyping to study TCR occurrence patterns. All discovery cohort repertoires had been generated on a single sequencing platform. Rather than drawing on any new phenotypic data, the later analysis identified candidate immune exposures from TCR beta sequences and the way those sequences occurred across donors. An earlier analysis of fewer than 750 of the donors used high-throughput TCR beta sequencing to judge whether each TCR beta V gene segment behaved as functional or pseudogenic. HLA typing included class I and class II loci at four-digit resolution. Genome-wide SNP genotypes for about 55% of the 666 donors were used in a later genetic analysis, which treated that subset as a discovery cohort. Donor age, sex, ethnicity and CMV serostatus were compiled alongside the repertoire data. Typing coverage varied by locus: roughly 620-630 donors for A, B, C, DRB1 and DQB1; more than 500 for DQA1; around 610 for DPA1; approximately 450 for DPB1. The study combined high-throughput TCR immunosequencing, statistical association of individual TCRs with disease status, and machine learning to predict cytomegalovirus infection status. Besides the first cohort of 500 to 700 subjects, a separate validation cohort made up of over a hundred different subjects was used. About five DR-DQ haplotypes were treated as single units for association and clustering because of strong linkage in the cohort. What the research found in general, with its limitations: According to a later analysis, TCR association rates differed among HLA loci, with DRB1 alleles showing the most associated TCRs and HLA-C alleles showing the fewest. According to a later analysis, parvovirus B19, influenza, CMV and Epstein-Barr virus appeared linked to several top co-occurrence clusters. In a later analysis, more than 15,000 TCR beta sequences were associated with specific HLA alleles at a false discovery rate of 0.05. In a later analysis, HLA-associated TCR beta chains showed more clonal expansion and lower generation probabilities than non-associated chains that were equally common. In an earlier analysis of some 550 of the donors, most TCR beta V segments were observed in productive rearrangements about 87% or about 30% of the time, broadly matching IMGT annotations. The classifier was reported to diagnose cytomegalovirus status with high specificity and sensitivity in both the original and validation cohorts. Because counts were too low, around 18 rarely observed V segments, including chromosome 9 orphons, were left out of the earlier analysis of some 640 of the donors. Linkage disequilibrium might explain the correlated functional status among segregating V segments, but an unknown experimental factor could not be excluded. A cluster of highly shared sequence variants was judged likely to represent a technical artifact of the sequencing pipeline. Because some donors lacked HLA typing at each locus, the association tests relied only on the typed subset. A few of the identified cytomegalovirus-associated TCR beta chains were confirmed in vitro to be specific for cytomegalovirus antigens. The cohort was sequenced for TCR beta chains only, and without alpha or paired-chain data the features that could be detected were limited. The only immune exposure information available for the cohort was CMV serostatus. Presence/absence analyses assumed roughly uniform sequencing depth across donors, an assumption that may not hold. A later genetic analysis associated a missense DCLRE1C variant with V-gene and J-gene trimming of TCR beta chains, and an independent cohort replicated the association. While some public TCRs were present in many individuals, most TCR sequences turned up only very rarely across donors. Some IMGT-functional V segments, including TRBV6-2 and TRBV6-3, could not be told apart with the 87-base-pair reads, so those segments were excluded. According to a later genetic analysis, donors in an Asian-associated ancestry cluster had fewer N-insertions in productive TCRs than the approximately 670-donor mean. The study listed approximately 150 TCR beta chains as associated with cytomegalovirus. Assigning TCR associations to individual alleles was difficult when HLA alleles, especially DR and DQ, strongly co-occurred. According to the authors, the approach could potentially be generalized to other disease states and immunological phenotypes. A further reported finding was that TCR beta sequences accurately predicted the HLA-A and HLA-B alleles for most subjects in the first cohort. In a later analysis, most CMV-associated TCR beta chains were found to appear HLA-restricted, with HLA associations seemingly driven largely by CMV exposure.

The CDR3 numbers 12 residues from cysteine through phenylalanine. This entry keeps only the CDR3 DNA: 36 bases, framed from base 1. Cut back by 4 bases and 7 bases, the V and J ends lie 11 bases apart. The germline V gene (reference sequence) sets CDR1 to SGHNT and CDR2 to YYREEE. In total, just over 650 healthy bone marrow donors made up the cohort. At the time of sampling, all cohort members were nominally healthy, though unrecorded immune exposures were likely present. The donor was CMV seropositive and belonged to the group of around 300 seropositive cohort members. A peripheral blood sample was collected from each donor, and TCR beta sequencing was performed on peripheral blood mononuclear cells. Genomic DNA was extracted from the blood cell samples with the Qiagen DNeasy Blood Extraction Kit. Library generation was performed with the immunoSEQ multiplex PCR assay. For the multiplex PCR, a mixture combining 60 forward primers for TCR Vbeta segments and 13 reverse primers for TCR Jbeta segments was used. Amplification of the CDR3 region of rearranged TCR beta genes was performed with a multiplex PCR assay on genomic DNA. The Illumina HiSeq System was used to sequence the amplified TCR beta libraries as 87-base-pair reads. On the authors' methods: Across the roughly 670 repertoires, a later analysis counted about 81 million unique TCR beta chains, roughly 11 million of which were shared by at least two donors. Raw reads were error-corrected and collapsed into unique sequences by a nearest-neighbor algorithm in which closely related sequences were merged to remove PCR and sequencing errors. Alignment of CDR3 sequences to IMGT reference sequences was used to assign V, D and J gene segments. For a sequence to be retained, a match of at least six nucleotides to both a V gene segment and a J gene segment was required. Rearrangements were classified as productive when the CDR3 lacked stop codons and remained in frame with V and J, and all other rearrangements were classified as non-productive. CDR3 was defined by IMGT convention, running from the second conserved V-encoded cysteine to the conserved J-encoded phenylalanine. The earlier analysis of 500 to 650 of the donors excluded any sequence lacking an unambiguous match to a single V gene segment. In an earlier analysis of 500 to 750 of the donors, V segments were called functional above 56.7% productive rearrangements and were called segregating when the between-donor standard deviation exceeded 5%. A statistical classification framework was built to diagnose cytomegalovirus status from the catalog of TCR beta chain sequences. A later analysis assigned V and J genes by comparing TCR nucleotide sequences with IMGT/GENE-DB human TR gene sequences. In a later analysis, CDR3 sequences and most-parsimonious VDJ recombination scenarios were assigned using the TCRdist pipeline. In a later analysis, every TCR beta chain was defined by the combination of its CDR3 amino acid sequence and its V-gene family, and reads without a unique V-gene family were dropped. In a later analysis, approximately 590 highly shared, low-generation-probability nucleotide sequences were removed to address suspected cross-contamination and a sequencing artifact. In a later analysis, a clonal expansion index was calculated for each public chain from normalized within-repertoire ranks of inferred template counts. A later analysis computed generation probabilities with a VDJ recombination model fitted to out-of-frame rearrangements, and checked the results against IGoR. A later analysis scored TCR-TCR, TCR-HLA and TCR-CMV co-occurrence with hypergeometric tests, applying a repertoire-size bias correction to TCR pairs. A later analysis estimated false discovery rates by permuting HLA or CMV assignments 20 times. In a later analysis, co-occurring TCRs were grouped using DBSCAN, and TCRdist sequence similarity was added for clustering within HLA-allele-positive subsets. For co-occurrence clustering, repertoires with fewer than 30,000 or more than 120,000 public chains were excluded, along with a handful of repertoires with anomalous nucleotide sharing. The table was pulled from immuneACCESS by TCRdb, which kept in-frame rearrangements only. Such tables lose some clones; where checked, under half of the loss comes from unresolved V genes, and the rest has no known cause. V, J and clone size were drawn from that table, and D and trimming were deduced from the DNA. This sample is represented by 150,000 to 200,000 clones; around 83% of them were singletons. The ten biggest clones cover more than 2% of the sample.

The chain employs TRBV5-4 and TRBJ1-1; D gene: possibly TRBD1, on 5 matching bases. The sequencing input was PBMCs. The sequence derives from a man younger than 35 in good health and CMV-seropositive. The DNA sequence is as follows: TGTGCCAGCAGCGCGGCAGGGTATGAAGCTTTCTTT. It translates to CASSAAGYEAFF.